The entry below gives a single T cell receptor beta chain sequence along with its context. Its antigen is currently unknown. TCRdb redid the calling of the RT-PCR reads with MiXCR, one entry per CDR3 protein. In the table there are approximately 520,000 distinct CDR3 sequences, about 25% of which are singletons. These data belong to a study of response to subunit inactivated influenza vaccine. Study findings and constraints: That few new T cells are recruited by each seasonal influenza vaccination was the authors' suggestion.

The sequence was obtained from a man in his fifties or sixties who received an inactivated influenza vaccine. This sample comprised CD4+ T cells sorted from PBMCs, obtained roughly 5 days after vaccination.

The CDR3: CASRLGQGEYNEQFF. The DNA of the CDR3 is TGTGCCAGCAGACTAGGACAGGGGGAGTACAATGAGCAGTTCTTC. This chain connects TRBV5-8 to TRBJ2-1; 10 bases fit TRBD1. This CDR3 is 15 amino acids long. CDR1 is SGHTS, CDR2 YDEGEE, per germline. Trimming at V came to 5 bases and at J to 4 bases, leaving 6 bases not matched to a gene. Together with reference TRBV5-8 and TRBJ2-1, the CDR3 gives the full variable domain: EAGVTQSPTHLIKTRGQQATLRCSPISGHTSVYWYQQALGLGLQFLLWYDEGEERNRGNFPPRFSGRQFPNYSSELNVNALELEDSALYLCASRLGQGEYNEQFFGPGTRLTVL.